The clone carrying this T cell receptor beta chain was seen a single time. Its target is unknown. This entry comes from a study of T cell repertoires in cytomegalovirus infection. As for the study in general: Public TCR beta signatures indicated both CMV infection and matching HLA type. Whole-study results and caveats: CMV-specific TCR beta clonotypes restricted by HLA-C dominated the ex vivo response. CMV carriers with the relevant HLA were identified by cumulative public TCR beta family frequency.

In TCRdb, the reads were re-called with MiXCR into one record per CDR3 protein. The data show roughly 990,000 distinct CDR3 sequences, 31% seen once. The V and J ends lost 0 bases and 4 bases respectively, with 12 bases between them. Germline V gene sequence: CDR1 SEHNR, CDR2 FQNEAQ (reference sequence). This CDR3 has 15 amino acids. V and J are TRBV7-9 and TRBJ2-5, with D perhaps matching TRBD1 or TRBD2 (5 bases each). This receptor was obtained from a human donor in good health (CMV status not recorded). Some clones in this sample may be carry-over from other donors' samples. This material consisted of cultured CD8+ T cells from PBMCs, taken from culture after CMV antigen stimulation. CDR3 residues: CASSLAGVRGETQYF. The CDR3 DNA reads TGTGCCAGCAGCTTAGCGGGGGTCCGGGGAGAGACCCAGTACTTC. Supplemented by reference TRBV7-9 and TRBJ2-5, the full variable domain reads DTGVSQNPRHKITKRGQNVTFRCDPISEHNRLYWYRQTLGQGPEFLTYFQNEAQLEKSRLLSDRFSAERPKGSFSTLEIQRTEQGDSAMYLCASSLAGVRGETQYFGPGTRLLVL.